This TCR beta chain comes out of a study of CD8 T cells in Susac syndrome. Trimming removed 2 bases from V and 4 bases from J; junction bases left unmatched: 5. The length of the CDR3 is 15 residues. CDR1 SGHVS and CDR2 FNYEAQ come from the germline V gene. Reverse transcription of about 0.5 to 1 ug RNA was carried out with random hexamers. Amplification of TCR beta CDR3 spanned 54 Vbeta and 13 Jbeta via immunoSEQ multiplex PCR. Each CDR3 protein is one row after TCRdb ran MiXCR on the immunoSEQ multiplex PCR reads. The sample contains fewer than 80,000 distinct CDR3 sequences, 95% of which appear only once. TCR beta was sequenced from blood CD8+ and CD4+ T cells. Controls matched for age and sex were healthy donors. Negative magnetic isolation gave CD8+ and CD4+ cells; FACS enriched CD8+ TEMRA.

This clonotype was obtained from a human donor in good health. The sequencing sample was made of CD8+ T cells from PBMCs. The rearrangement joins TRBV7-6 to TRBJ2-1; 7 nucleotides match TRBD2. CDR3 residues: CASSLPGGYYNEQFF. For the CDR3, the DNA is TGTGCCAGCAGCTTACCCGGGGGGTATTACAATGAGCAGTTCTTC.